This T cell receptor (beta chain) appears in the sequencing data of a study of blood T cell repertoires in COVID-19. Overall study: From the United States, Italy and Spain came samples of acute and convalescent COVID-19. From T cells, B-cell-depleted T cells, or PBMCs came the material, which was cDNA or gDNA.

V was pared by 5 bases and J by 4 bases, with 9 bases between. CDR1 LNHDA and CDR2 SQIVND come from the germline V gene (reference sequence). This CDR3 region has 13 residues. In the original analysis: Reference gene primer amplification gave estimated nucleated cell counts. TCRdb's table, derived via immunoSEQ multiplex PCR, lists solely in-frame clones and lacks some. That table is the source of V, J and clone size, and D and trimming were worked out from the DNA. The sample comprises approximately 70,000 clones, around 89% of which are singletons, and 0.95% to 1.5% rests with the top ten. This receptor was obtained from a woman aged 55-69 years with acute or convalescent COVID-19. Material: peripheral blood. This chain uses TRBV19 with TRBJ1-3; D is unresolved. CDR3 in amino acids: CASSPPPGNTIYF. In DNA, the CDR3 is TGTGCCAGTAGTCCTCCCCCGGGAAACACCATATATTTT.